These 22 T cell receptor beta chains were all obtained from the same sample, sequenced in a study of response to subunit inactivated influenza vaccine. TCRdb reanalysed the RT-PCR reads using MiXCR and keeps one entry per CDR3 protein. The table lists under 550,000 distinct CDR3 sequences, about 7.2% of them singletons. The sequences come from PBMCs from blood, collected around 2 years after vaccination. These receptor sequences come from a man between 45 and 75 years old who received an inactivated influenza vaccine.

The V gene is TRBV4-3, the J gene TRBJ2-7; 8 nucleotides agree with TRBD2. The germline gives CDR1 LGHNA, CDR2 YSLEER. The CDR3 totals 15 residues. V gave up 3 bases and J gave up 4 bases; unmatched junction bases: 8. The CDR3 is CASSQTAGVWYEQYF. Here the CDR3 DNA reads TGCGCCAGCAGCCAGACAGCGGGAGTATGGTACGAGCAGTACTTC.

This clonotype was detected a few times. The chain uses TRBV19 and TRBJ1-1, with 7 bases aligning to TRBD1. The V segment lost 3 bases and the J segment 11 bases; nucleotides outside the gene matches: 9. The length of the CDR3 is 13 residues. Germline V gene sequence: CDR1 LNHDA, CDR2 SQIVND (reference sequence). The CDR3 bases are TGTGCCAGTAGTATGGAGGGACAGAGTACGGCTTTCTTT. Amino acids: CASSMEGQSTAFF.

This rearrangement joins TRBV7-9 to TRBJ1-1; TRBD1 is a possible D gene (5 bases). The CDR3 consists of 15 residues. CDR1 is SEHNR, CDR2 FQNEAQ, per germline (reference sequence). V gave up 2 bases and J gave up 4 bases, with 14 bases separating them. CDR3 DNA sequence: TGTGCCAGCAGCTTATCCCAGGGAAGGGGCACTGAAGCTTTCTTT. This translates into CASSLSQGRGTEAFF.

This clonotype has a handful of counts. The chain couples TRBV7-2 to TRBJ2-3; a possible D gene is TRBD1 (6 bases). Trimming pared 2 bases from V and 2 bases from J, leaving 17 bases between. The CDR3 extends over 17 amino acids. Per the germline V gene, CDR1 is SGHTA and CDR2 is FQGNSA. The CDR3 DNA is TGTGCCAGCAGCTTATTACAAGGCAGGGGCTTCACAGATACGCAGTATTTT. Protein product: CASSLLQGRGFTDTQYF.

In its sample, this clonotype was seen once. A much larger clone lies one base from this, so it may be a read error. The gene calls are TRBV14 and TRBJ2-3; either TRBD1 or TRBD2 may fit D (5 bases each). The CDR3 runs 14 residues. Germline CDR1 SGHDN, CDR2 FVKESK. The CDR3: CASSPHRGTETQYF. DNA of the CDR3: TGTGCCAGCAGCCCCCACCGGGGCACAGAAACGCAGTATTTT.

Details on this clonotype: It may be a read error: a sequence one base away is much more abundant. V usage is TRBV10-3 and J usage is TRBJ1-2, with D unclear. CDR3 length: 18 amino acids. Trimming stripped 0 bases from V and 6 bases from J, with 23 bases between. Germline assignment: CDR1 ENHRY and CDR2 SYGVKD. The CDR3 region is CAISESPAVGAGRNGYTF. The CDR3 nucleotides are TGTGCCATCAGTGAGTCCCCGGCAGTGGGCGCGGGTCGGAATGGCTACACCTTC.

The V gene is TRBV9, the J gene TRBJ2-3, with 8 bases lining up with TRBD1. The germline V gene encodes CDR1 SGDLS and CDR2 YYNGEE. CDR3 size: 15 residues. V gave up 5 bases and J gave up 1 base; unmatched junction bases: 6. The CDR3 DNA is TGTGCCAGCAGGGGGGGACAGGAACGCACAGATACGCAGTATTTT. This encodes CASRGGQERTDTQYF.

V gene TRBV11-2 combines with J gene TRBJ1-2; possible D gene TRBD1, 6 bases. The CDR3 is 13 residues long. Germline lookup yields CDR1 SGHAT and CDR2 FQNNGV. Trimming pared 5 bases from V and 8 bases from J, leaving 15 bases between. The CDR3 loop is CASSLKQGSGYTF. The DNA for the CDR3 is TGTGCCAGCAGCCTAAAACAGGGTTCCGGCTACACCTTC.

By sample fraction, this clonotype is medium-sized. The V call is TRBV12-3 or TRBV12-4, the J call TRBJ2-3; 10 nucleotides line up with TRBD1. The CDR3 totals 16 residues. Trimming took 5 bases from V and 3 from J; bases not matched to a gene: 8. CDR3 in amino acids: CASSGTGEGSTDTQYF. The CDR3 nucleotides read TGTGCCAGCAGTGGGACAGGGGAAGGCTCTACAGATACGCAGTATTTT.

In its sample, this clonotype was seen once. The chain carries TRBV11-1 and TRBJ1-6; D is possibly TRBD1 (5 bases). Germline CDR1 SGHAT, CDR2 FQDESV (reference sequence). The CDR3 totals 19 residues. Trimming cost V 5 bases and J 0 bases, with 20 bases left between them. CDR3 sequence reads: CASSQRWGQNNSYNSPLHF. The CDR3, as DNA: TGTGCCAGCAGCCAGAGGTGGGGCCAGAACAACTCCTATAATTCACCCCTCCACTTT.

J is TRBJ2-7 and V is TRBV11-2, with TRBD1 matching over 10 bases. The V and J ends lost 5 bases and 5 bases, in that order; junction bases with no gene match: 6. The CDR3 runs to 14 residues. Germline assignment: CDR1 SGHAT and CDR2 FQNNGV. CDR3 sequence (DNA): TGTGCCAGCAGCCTTACGACAGGGGGCAACGAGCAGTACTTC. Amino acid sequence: CASSLTTGGNEQYF.

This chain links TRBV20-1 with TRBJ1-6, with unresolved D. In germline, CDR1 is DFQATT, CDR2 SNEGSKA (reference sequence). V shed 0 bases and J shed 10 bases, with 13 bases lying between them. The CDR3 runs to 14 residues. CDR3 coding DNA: TGCAGTGCTAGAGAAACAAACTCCCAGTCACCCCTCCACTTT. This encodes CSARETNSQSPLHF.

The CDR3 protein is CASSQVGSGQPHEQYF. In nucleotides, the CDR3 is TGTGCCAGCAGCCAAGTCGGTAGCGGACAGCCCCACGAGCAGTACTTC. The rearrangement uses TRBV4-2 and TRBJ2-7; D could derive from TRBD1 or TRBD2 (6 bases each). Per germline, CDR1 LGHNA and CDR2 YNFKEQ. Trimming shortened V by 1 base and J by 5 bases, and 18 bases separated the two germline ends. The length of the CDR3 is 16 residues.

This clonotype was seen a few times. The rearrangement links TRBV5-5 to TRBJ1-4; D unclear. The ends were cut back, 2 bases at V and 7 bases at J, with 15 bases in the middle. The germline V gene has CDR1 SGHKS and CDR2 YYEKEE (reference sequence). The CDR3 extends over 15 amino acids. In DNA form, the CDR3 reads TGTGCCAGCAGCTTAGGGCCCTCAAGCACTGAAAAACTGTTTTTT. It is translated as CASSLGPSSTEKLFF.

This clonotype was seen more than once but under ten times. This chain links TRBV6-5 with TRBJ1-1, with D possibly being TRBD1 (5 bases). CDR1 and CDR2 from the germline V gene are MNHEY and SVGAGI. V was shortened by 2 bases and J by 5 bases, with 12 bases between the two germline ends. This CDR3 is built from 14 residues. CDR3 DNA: TGTGCCAGCAGTTACGGGGCGGCGAGGACTGAAGCTTTCTTT. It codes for CASSYGAARTEAFF.

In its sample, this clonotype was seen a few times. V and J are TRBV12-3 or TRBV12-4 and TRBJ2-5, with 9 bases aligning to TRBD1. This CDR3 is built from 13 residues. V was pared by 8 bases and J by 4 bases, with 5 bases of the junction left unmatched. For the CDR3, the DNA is TGTGCCAGCTCACAGGGGGCCCCAGAGACCCAGTACTTC. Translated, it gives CASSQGAPETQYF.

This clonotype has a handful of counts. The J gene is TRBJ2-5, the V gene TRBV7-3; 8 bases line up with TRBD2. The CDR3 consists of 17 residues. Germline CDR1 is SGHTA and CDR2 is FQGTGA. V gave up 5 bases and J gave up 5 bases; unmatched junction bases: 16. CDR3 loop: CASSPGSLAGLGETQYF. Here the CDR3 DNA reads TGTGCCAGCAGCCCCGGTTCCTTAGCGGGATTGGGGGAGACCCAGTACTTC.

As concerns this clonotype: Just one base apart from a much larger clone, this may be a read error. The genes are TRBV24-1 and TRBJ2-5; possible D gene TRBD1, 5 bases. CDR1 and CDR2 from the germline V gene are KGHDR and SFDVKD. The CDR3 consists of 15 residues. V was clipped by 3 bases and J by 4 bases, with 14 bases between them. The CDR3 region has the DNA TGTGCCACCAGTGATCGGACACCTTCGCGAGAGACCCAGTACTTC. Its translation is CATSDRTPSRETQYF.

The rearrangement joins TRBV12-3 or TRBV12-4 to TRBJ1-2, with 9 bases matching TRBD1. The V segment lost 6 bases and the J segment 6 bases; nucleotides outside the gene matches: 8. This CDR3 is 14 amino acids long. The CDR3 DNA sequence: TGTGCCAGCAGCTCCCCGGGACAGGGAAATGGCTACACCTTC. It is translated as CASSSPGQGNGYTF.

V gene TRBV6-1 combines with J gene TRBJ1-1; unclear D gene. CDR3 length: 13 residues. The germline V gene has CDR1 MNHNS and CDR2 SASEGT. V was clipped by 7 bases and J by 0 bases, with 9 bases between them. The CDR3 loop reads CASIDMMNTEAFF. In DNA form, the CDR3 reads TGTGCCAGCATAGACATGATGAACACTGAAGCTTTCTTT.

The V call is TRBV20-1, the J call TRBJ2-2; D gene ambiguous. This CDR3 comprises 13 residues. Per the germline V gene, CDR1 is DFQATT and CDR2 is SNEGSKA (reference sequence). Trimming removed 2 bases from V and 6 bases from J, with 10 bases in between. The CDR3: CSARQTVAGELFF. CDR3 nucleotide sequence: TGCAGTGCTAGACAAACAGTGGCCGGGGAGCTGTTTTTT.

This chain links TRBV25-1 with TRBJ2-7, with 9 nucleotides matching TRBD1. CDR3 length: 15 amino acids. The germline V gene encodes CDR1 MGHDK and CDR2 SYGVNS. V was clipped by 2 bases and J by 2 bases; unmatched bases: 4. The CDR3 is CASSETGGAAYEQYF. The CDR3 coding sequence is TGTGCCAGCAGTGAAACAGGGGGCGCGGCCTACGAGCAGTACTTC.